Listed here are 28 T cell receptor beta chains from one sample, sequenced in a study of neurological immune-mediated disorders. TCRdb independently ran MiXCR on the 5' RACE reads; one entry per CDR3 protein. Among around 50,000 distinct CDR3 sequences listed, around 3.5% were seen once. Sequences were obtained from PBMCs. These receptors all come from a woman in her twenties or thirties with multiple sclerosis.

In this sample, this clonotype turned up many times. The CDR3 nucleotides read TGTGCCAGCACCCATTATGGACAGGGGGAGCGAGCTTTCTTT. Residues: CASTHYGQGERAFF. J is TRBJ1-1 and V is TRBV7-9; 10 bases fit TRBD1. The V and J ends lost 7 bases and 10 bases, in that order; junction bases with no gene match: 12. Germline lookup yields CDR1 SEHNR and CDR2 FQNEAQ (reference sequence). The CDR3 has 14 residues.

This clonotype was seen repeatedly, ten times or more. The chain uses TRBV10-3 and TRBJ2-3; 7 nucleotides align to TRBD1. CDR1 is ENHRY, CDR2 SYGVKD, per germline. V shed 4 bases and J 5 bases; nucleotides not matched to a gene: 6. CDR3 length equals 14 residues. The CDR3 bases are TGTGCCATCAGTGTTAGGGGGCTAGAAGATACGCAGTATTTT. Translation gives CAISVRGLEDTQYF.

This clonotype was counted ten times or more. The V gene is TRBV3-1, the J gene TRBJ2-5; no clear D. Germline V lookup: CDR1 LGHDT, CDR2 YNNKEL (reference sequence). This CDR3 has 14 amino acids. V gave up 2 bases and J gave up 5 bases, with 12 bases separating them. The CDR3 bases are TGTGCCAGCAGCCAAAGATCGATTCAGGAGACCCAGTACTTC. Encoded protein: CASSQRSIQETQYF.

The V gene is TRBV20-1, the J gene TRBJ2-3; 14 nucleotides match TRBD2. Looked up from germline, CDR1 is DFQATT and CDR2 is SNEGSKA (reference sequence). This CDR3 contains 19 residues. V dropped 0 bases and J dropped 5; count of bases not matched to a gene: 13. The CDR3 loop is CSARDPTSGGAVVGDTQYF. The CDR3 DNA sequence: TGCAGTGCTAGAGATCCGACTAGCGGGGGGGCGGTGGTTGGAGATACGCAGTATTTT.

This clonotype was seen many times. The gene calls are TRBV11-2 and TRBJ2-1, with D possibly matching TRBD2 (5 bases). The CDR3 covers 13 residues. Germline V lookup: CDR1 SGHAT, CDR2 FQNNGV. Between the trimmed V and J ends, which lost 1 base and 4 bases, there was a span of 5 bases. CDR3 amino acids: CASSLGTYNEQFF. The CDR3 DNA follows: TGTGCCAGCAGCTTAGGGACTTACAATGAGCAGTTCTTC.

This clonotype occurred many times. The chain recombines TRBV27 with TRBJ2-7; the match to TRBD2 covers 9 bases. CDR1 is MNHEY and CDR2 is SMNVEV in the germline V gene (reference sequence). This CDR3 has 13 amino acids. The trim removed 3 bases at V and 3 bases at J, leaving 0 bases unmatched. The DNA for the CDR3 is TGTGCCAGCAGTTTTAGCGGGGGCTACGAGCAGTACTTC. Its protein is CASSFSGGYEQYF.

This clonotype was seen a handful of times. The junction differs from germline at one of its ends, possibly a read error. The rearrangement uses TRBV12-3 or TRBV12-4 and TRBJ1-6; 7 positions match TRBD1. The CDR3 runs 14 residues. The CDR3 DNA is TGTGCCAGCAGTCCTGGACAGGCCAATTCACCCCTCAACTTT. Its translation is CASSPGQANSPLNF.

This clonotype was detected many times. The chain has TRBV12-3 or TRBV12-4 and TRBJ2-7, with TRBD2 as a possible D gene (6 bases). V was cut by 6 bases and J by 1 base, with 16 bases left in between. This CDR3 has 15 residues. For the CDR3, the DNA is TGTGCCAGCAGCTACGTTACGGGGACTTCCTACGAGCAGTACTTC. Its protein product is CASSYVTGTSYEQYF.

This clonotype was seen repeatedly, ten times or more. This chain joins TRBV29-1 and TRBJ2-7; 8 bases align to TRBD2. CDR3 length equals 14 residues. V lost 8 bases and J lost 1; bases outside the gene matches: 10. Germline V gene data show CDR1 as SQVTM and CDR2 as ANQGSEA. CDR3: CSSTSGGLSYEQYF. The CDR3 DNA reads as TGCAGCTCCACCTCGGGGGGGTTGTCCTACGAGCAGTACTTC.

In this sample, this clonotype turned up many times. V gene TRBV10-3 combines with J gene TRBJ2-2, with TRBD1 matching over 8 bases. The V segment lost 2 bases and the J segment 5 bases; nucleotides outside the gene matches: 7. Germline assignment: CDR1 ENHRY and CDR2 SYGVKD. The CDR3 consists of 16 residues. CDR3 sequence (DNA): TGTGCCATCAGTGAGCCCCAGGGGGCTGGGACCGGGGAGCTGTTTTTT. Encoded protein: CAISEPQGAGTGELFF.

In this sample, this clonotype turned up many times. The CDR3, as DNA: TGCAGTGCCAGTGCCCAGGGTACAAACGAGCAGTACTTC. It is translated as CSASAQGTNEQYF. This chain links TRBV20-1 with TRBJ2-7; tentative D call: TRBD1 (5 bases). Germline V gene lookup returns CDR1 DFQATT and CDR2 SNEGSKA (reference sequence). CDR3 length equals 13 residues. The ends were cut back, 6 bases at V and 5 bases at J, with 17 bases in the middle.

Ten or more counts support this clonotype. The chain uses TRBV5-1 and TRBJ2-1; possibly TRBD2 for D (5 bases). This CDR3 is built from 15 residues. V lost 3 bases and J 7 bases, leaving 17 bases between the germline ends. Per germline, CDR1 SGHRS and CDR2 YFSETQ. The CDR3 loop reads CASSWHEDGVNEQFF. For the CDR3, the DNA is TGCGCCAGCAGCTGGCACGAGGACGGGGTGAATGAGCAGTTCTTC.

This clonotype was observed at least ten times. The rearrangement joins TRBV6-2 or TRBV6-3 to TRBJ1-1; no definite D call. From germline, CDR1 is MNHEY and CDR2 SVGEGT. Trimming took off 10 bases at V and 4 bases at J, with 10 bases between the two ends. The CDR3 length is 11 residues. This CDR3 is CATGLATEAFF. DNA of the CDR3: TGTGCCACCGGACTTGCCACTGAAGCTTTCTTT.

This clonotype was seen many times. This chain uses TRBV5-6 with TRBJ2-2; TRBD2 aligns across 9 bases. J gave up 7 bases and V 1 base, and 11 bases lay outside the gene matches. The CDR3 has 17 amino acids. The germline CDR1 and CDR2 sequences are SGHDT and YYEEEE. The CDR3, as DNA: TGTGCCAGCAGCTTGCCAGGGGTAGCGGGAGAGCTCGGGGAGCTGTTTTTT. Amino acids: CASSLPGVAGELGELFF.

Many counts were recorded for this clonotype. The chain uses TRBV5-1 and TRBJ2-1; TRBD1 might be the D (5 bases). The CDR3 spans 17 residues. Germline CDR1 reads SGHRS; CDR2 reads YFSETQ. The V end was cut by 6 bases, the J end by 9 bases, with 28 bases between. The CDR3 region is CASTSSRVSWHTGEQFF. The CDR3 nucleotides read TGCGCCAGCACCTCATCTAGGGTTAGTTGGCACACAGGTGAGCAGTTCTTC.

In its sample, this clonotype was seen many times. This chain links TRBV3-1 with TRBJ1-2, with D possibly being TRBD1 (5 bases). Trimming pared 4 bases from V and 6 bases from J, leaving 18 bases between. Germline V CDR1 and CDR2: LGHDT, YNNKEL (reference sequence). The CDR3 has 15 amino acids. CDR3 in amino acids: CASSRSGGGWDGYTF. CDR3 coding DNA: TGTGCCAGCAGCCGATCCGGGGGAGGGTGGGATGGCTACACCTTC.

This clonotype was recorded a few times. This chain connects TRBV5-1 to TRBJ1-2; D is possibly TRBD1 (5 bases). V dropped 4 bases and J dropped 2 bases, with 12 bases sitting between them. The CDR3 is 14 residues long. Germline V gene sequence: CDR1 SGHRS, CDR2 YFSETQ. In nucleotides, the CDR3 is TGCGCCAGCAGCGACGCTGGGGGGAACTATGGCTACACCTTC. Translated: CASSDAGGNYGYTF.

This clonotype was counted ten times or more. V is TRBV5-1 and J is TRBJ1-1, with D hard to call. Germline V CDR1 and CDR2: SGHRS, YFSETQ. The V and J ends lost 0 bases and 4 bases respectively, with 7 bases between them. CDR3 length: 13 amino acids. The CDR3, as DNA: TGCGCCAGCAGCTTGGTAGGGTTCACTGAAGCTTTCTTT. Its protein is CASSLVGFTEAFF. Combining the CDR3 with reference TRBV5-1 and TRBJ1-1 gives the whole variable domain KAGVTQTPRYLIKTRGQQVTLSCSPISGHRSVSWYQQTPGQGLQFLFEYFSETQRNKGNFPGRFSGRQFSNSRSEMNVSTLELGDSALYLCASSLVGFTEAFFGQGTRLTVV.

This clonotype was counted ten times or more. V gene TRBV13 combines with J gene TRBJ2-5; TRBD1 is a possible D gene (6 bases). V lost 5 bases and J 5 bases, leaving 12 bases between the germline ends. The CDR3 runs to 13 residues. Germline CDR1 is PRHDT and CDR2 is FYEKMQ (reference sequence). Here the CDR3 reads CASSPRGTETQYF. The CDR3 DNA is TGTGCCAGCAGCCCCAGGGGCACGGAGACCCAGTACTTC.

This clonotype was detected ten times or more. The chain joins TRBV5-1 to TRBJ2-3; 7 bases fit TRBD2. J gave up 1 base and V 0 bases, and 5 bases lay outside the gene matches. Germline CDR1 reads SGHRS; CDR2 reads YFSETQ. The CDR3 consists of 16 residues. The CDR3 DNA reads TGCGCCAGCAGCTTGGGTACTAGCGACCGCACAGATACGCAGTATTTT. It encodes CASSLGTSDRTDTQYF.

In its sample, this clonotype was seen a few times. This chain connects TRBV6-5 to TRBJ1-1, with D maybe TRBD1 (5 bases). In germline, CDR1 is MNHEY, CDR2 SVGAGI. V dropped 2 bases and J dropped 4 bases, with 11 bases sitting between them. CDR3 length: 14 residues. CDR3 amino acids: CASSYGGASTEAFF. In DNA form, the CDR3 reads TGTGCCAGCAGTTACGGCGGGGCGAGCACTGAAGCTTTCTTT.

This clonotype has a count of ten or more. CDR3: CASRNTWWGYF. The CDR3 DNA follows: TGTGCCAGCAGGAACACGTGGTGGGGGTACTTC. The rearrangement joins TRBV6-1 to TRBJ2-5; D gene uncertain. From germline, CDR1 is MNHNS and CDR2 SASEGT. The CDR3 contains 11 residues. V was trimmed by 6 bases and J by 13 bases, leaving 15 bases between them.

This clonotype was found a few times. Written as DNA, the CDR3 is TGCGCCAGCAGCTTGACTCTCAGGGGGGAGCTGTTTTTT. Translated, it gives CASSLTLRGELFF. The gene calls are TRBV5-1 and TRBJ2-2; D not resolved. Germline V gene sequence: CDR1 SGHRS, CDR2 YFSETQ. This CDR3 comprises 13 residues. Deletions cut 1 base from V and 8 bases from J, with 9 bases between. Drawing the rest from reference TRBV5-1 and TRBJ2-2, the complete variable domain is KAGVTQTPRYLIKTRGQQVTLSCSPISGHRSVSWYQQTPGQGLQFLFEYFSETQRNKGNFPGRFSGRQFSNSRSEMNVSTLELGDSALYLCASSLTLRGELFFGEGSRLTVL.

This clonotype occurred many times. The V call is TRBV14, the J call TRBJ2-1; D perhaps matches TRBD2 (5 bases). CDR3 length equals 15 residues. Trimming removed 6 bases at V and 7 bases at J, with 19 bases between. Germline CDR1 SGHDN, CDR2 FVKESK. The CDR3 spells CASSPRGSTRNEQFF. The CDR3 DNA reads as TGTGCCAGCAGTCCCAGAGGGAGTACTAGGAATGAGCAGTTCTTC.

This clonotype showed up just a few times. With a much larger clone just one base away, this may be a read error. The chain employs TRBV4-1 and TRBJ2-5, with 8 bases lining up with TRBD2. The CDR3 totals 12 residues. Germline values: CDR1 MGHRA, CDR2 YSYEKL. Trimming at V came to 5 bases and at J to 7 bases, leaving 3 bases not matched to a gene. CDR3: CASSKAGGTQYF. The CDR3 coding sequence is TGCGCCAGCAGCAAGGCGGGGGGGACCCAGTACTTC.

This clonotype was seen ten or more times. Here the CDR3 reads CASRPGQNTEAFF. The CDR3 DNA sequence: TGCGCCAGCAGACCGGGACAGAACACTGAAGCTTTCTTT. The V gene is TRBV5-1, the J gene TRBJ1-1; weak D call: TRBD1 (6 bases). The V and J ends lost 5 bases and 1 base respectively, with 9 bases between them. In germline, CDR1 is SGHRS, CDR2 YFSETQ. This CDR3 contains 13 residues.

This clonotype is labeled medium-sized. The V and J genes are TRBV7-2 and TRBJ2-5; 8 bases align to TRBD1. Per the germline V gene, CDR1 is SGHTA and CDR2 is FQGNSA. This CDR3 is built from 15 residues. Trimming removed 1 base from V and 1 base from J; junction bases left unmatched: 2. For the CDR3, the DNA is TGTGCCAGCAGCTTAGTGGACAGGGCCCAAGAGACCCAGTACTTC. This encodes CASSLVDRAQETQYF.

This clonotype was seen at least ten times. The chain links TRBV5-1 to TRBJ1-1, with D uncertain. The V end lost 0 bases, the J end lost 7 bases, and 10 bases lay between the germline ends. This CDR3 has 13 amino acids. Germline V gene sequence: CDR1 SGHRS, CDR2 YFSETQ. CDR3 loop: CASSLAPANEAFF. DNA for the CDR3: TGCGCCAGCAGCTTGGCTCCGGCCAATGAAGCTTTCTTT. Looking up the rest from reference TRBV5-1 and TRBJ1-1 gives the full variable domain: KAGVTQTPRYLIKTRGQQVTLSCSPISGHRSVSWYQQTPGQGLQFLFEYFSETQRNKGNFPGRFSGRQFSNSRSEMNVSTLELGDSALYLCASSLAPANEAFFGQGTRLTVV.